These 24 T cell receptor beta chains were all obtained from the same sample, sequenced in a study of breast tumors, draining lymph nodes, adjacent tissues. MiXCR, run by TCRdb on the multiplex PCR reads, gives a single entry per CDR3 protein. The data contain some 130,000 distinct CDR3 sequences, around 20% of them singletons. Breast cancer patients provided tissue from their axillary draining lymph nodes. The sequencing input was axillary lymph node tissue. Receptor source: a female donor with breast cancer. Some clones in this sample may be carry-over from other donors' samples.

The sample holds many counts of this clonotype. The chain is built from TRBV19 and TRBJ1-6; D is unresolved. Trimming pared 10 bases from V and 7 bases from J, leaving 17 bases between. Germline CDR1 reads LNHDA; CDR2 reads SQIVND (reference sequence). The CDR3 spans 14 residues. For the CDR3, the DNA is TGTGCCACCCAGATGACGGGTAGAAATTCACCCCTCCACTTT. Translated, it gives CATQMTGRNSPLHF. Full variable domain (missing parts from reference TRBV19 and TRBJ1-6): DGGITQSPKYLFRKEGQNVTLSCEQNLNHDAMYWYRQDPGQGLRLIYYSQIVNDFQKGDIAEGYSVSREKKESFPLTVTSAQKNPTAFYLCATQMTGRNSPLHFGNGTRLTVT.

As regards this clonotype: A single base separates this from a much larger clone, so it may be a read error. The CDR3: CAPPQHPSEAASYEQFF. The CDR3 coding sequence is TGTGCCCCTCCCCAGCACCCGTCGGAGGCGGCCAGCTATGAGCAGTTCTTC. The chain has TRBV2 and TRBJ2-1; the D gene is possibly TRBD2 (5 bases). This CDR3 region has 17 residues. Germline-derived CDR1 and CDR2 are SNHLY and FYNNEI. Between the trimmed V and J ends, which lost 11 bases and 8 bases, there was a span of 31 bases.

This clonotype occurred many times. The chain combines TRBV27 with TRBJ2-7; 9 bases match TRBD2. Germline CDR1 MNHEY, CDR2 SMNVEV (reference sequence). CDR3 length: 14 residues. J was trimmed by 5 bases and V by 2 bases; bases with no gene match: 4. The CDR3 sequence is CASSLGGRANEQYF. CDR3 sequence (DNA): TGTGCCAGCAGTTTAGGCGGGAGGGCCAACGAGCAGTACTTC.

The chain links TRBV28 to TRBJ2-3, with 11 bases aligning to TRBD2. Germline V gene data show CDR1 as MDHEN and CDR2 as SYDVKM. Trimming cost V 6 bases and J 6 bases; bases outside gene matches: 8. This CDR3 is 15 amino acids long. The CDR3 region is CASSSTSGTGDTQYF. The DNA of the CDR3 is TGTGCCAGCAGCTCGACTAGCGGGACGGGGGATACGCAGTATTTT. Full variable domain (missing parts from reference TRBV28 and TRBJ2-3): DVKVTQSSRYLVKRTGEKVFLECVQDMDHENMFWYRQDPGLGLRLIYFSYDVKMKEKGDIPEGYSVSREKKERFSLILESASTNQTSMYLCASSSTSGTGDTQYFGPGTRLTVL.

The table lists this clonotype with many counts. The V call is TRBV20-1, the J call TRBJ2-3, with 11 bases aligning to TRBD2. Trimming took 4 bases from V and 9 from J; bases not matched to a gene: 9. CDR3 length: 14 residues. CDR1 and CDR2 from the germline V gene are DFQATT and SNEGSKA (reference sequence). Here the CDR3 reads CSAKEASGRRTQYF. The DNA for the CDR3 is TGCAGTGCTAAAGAAGCTAGCGGGAGGAGAACGCAGTATTTT.

As for this clonotype: This may be a read error, as it is one base from a much larger clone. CDR3 bases: TGTGCCACCAGCCAAGTGAACAGGGGAGGCTACACCTTC. Its protein product is CATSQVNRGGYTF. The chain joins TRBV3-1 to TRBJ1-2; 7 nucleotides agree with TRBD1. Germline CDR1 and CDR2: LGHDT and YNNKEL (reference sequence). This CDR3 region has 13 residues.

Points on this clonotype: This sequence may be a read error, since a much larger clone differs from it by one base. The chain couples TRBV5-4 to TRBJ2-3; D not certain. This CDR3 comprises 13 residues. Germline V gives CDR1 SGHNT, CDR2 YYREEE (reference sequence). In nucleotides, the CDR3 is TGTGCCAGCAGTTCCCTACTCACAGATACGCACTATTTT. The encoded protein is CASSSLLTDTHYF.

This clonotype was counted at least ten times. In DNA form, the CDR3 reads TGCGCCAGCGGACGACGGGGCGCAGATACGCAGTATTTT. Protein: CASGRRGADTQYF. The gene calls are TRBV10-2 and TRBJ2-3; D possibly matches TRBD1 or TRBD2 (5 bases each). The ends were cut back, 8 bases at V and 4 bases at J, with 13 bases in the middle. This CDR3 contains 13 residues. Germline CDR1 WSHSY, CDR2 SAAADI.

This clonotype was counted only a few times. This rearrangement joins TRBV6-1 to TRBJ2-1, with a weak D call TRBD2 (5 bases). Looked up from germline, CDR1 is MNHNS and CDR2 is SASEGT. With 9 bases removed from V and 5 bases from J, the gap between germline ends came to 11 bases. This CDR3 comprises 12 residues. In nucleotides, the CDR3 is TGTGCCAGTTCCGGACTCGACAATGAGCAGTTCTTC. Its protein is CASSGLDNEQFF.

The chain is built from TRBV7-9 and TRBJ2-3, with 11 bases aligning to TRBD2. J lost 0 bases, V lost 5 bases, and 10 bases had no gene match. The CDR3 is 18 residues long. The germline V gene encodes CDR1 SEHNR and CDR2 FQNEAQ (reference sequence). The CDR3 sequence is CASSKTSGDLASTDTQYF. The CDR3 bases are TGTGCCAGCAGCAAGACTAGCGGGGACCTCGCTAGCACAGATACGCAGTATTTT.

This clonotype was counted ten times or more. The chain joins TRBV5-6 to TRBJ2-3, with D possibly TRBD2 on 5 matching bases. This CDR3 comprises 15 residues. Germline loops: CDR1 SGHDT, CDR2 YYEEEE. Trimming shortened V by 5 bases and J by 6 bases, and 19 bases separated the two germline ends. The CDR3 loop is CASRVGRGLLDTQYF. CDR3 bases: TGTGCCAGCAGGGTGGGTAGAGGGTTATTGGATACGCAGTATTTT. The full variable domain, with the rest looked up from reference TRBV5-6 and TRBJ2-3, is DAGVTQSPTHLIKTRGQQVTLRCSPKSGHDTVSWYQQALGQGPQFIFQYYEEEERQRGNFPDRFSGHQFPNYSSELNVNALLLGDSALYLCASRVGRGLLDTQYFGPGTRLTVL.

This clonotype occurred many times. The chain carries TRBV20-1 and TRBJ2-3, with 7 nucleotides matching TRBD1. Germline values: CDR1 DFQATT, CDR2 SNEGSKA (reference sequence). With 0 bases clipped from V and 4 bases from J, the junction kept 7 bases outside the gene matches. This CDR3 has 15 residues. The CDR3 reads CSARDGDRAADTQYF. CDR3 bases: TGCAGTGCTAGAGATGGAGACAGGGCCGCAGATACGCAGTATTTT.

As concerns this clonotype: One base away lies a much larger clone, so this may be a sequencing read error. CDR3 sequence (DNA): TGTGCCAGCGAGGAAGGAATGGACACCGGGGAGCTGTTTTTT. Protein: CASEEGMDTGELFF. The V and J genes are TRBV2 and TRBJ2-2, with D hard to call. The V end lost 8 bases, the J end lost 3 bases, and 13 bases lay between the germline ends. The CDR3 contains 14 residues. The germline CDR1 and CDR2 sequences are SNHLY and FYNNEI.

This clonotype was seen many times. V usage is TRBV9 and J usage is TRBJ2-3, with D hard to call. The V end was cut by 0 bases, the J end by 1 base, with 3 bases between. CDR3 size: 13 residues. Germline lookup yields CDR1 SGDLS and CDR2 YYNGEE. The CDR3 sequence is CASSVAGTDTQYF. CDR3 sequence (DNA): TGTGCCAGCAGCGTAGCGGGCACAGATACGCAGTATTTT.

This clonotype appeared many times. The chain employs TRBV6-6 and TRBJ1-4; D is perhaps TRBD1 (5 bases). Between the trimmed V and J ends, which lost 5 bases and 11 bases, there was a span of 15 bases. The germline CDR1 and CDR2 sequences are MNHNY and SVGAGI (reference sequence). This CDR3 is 13 amino acids long. The CDR3 nucleotides are TGTGCCAGCAGTCAATCGGCAGGGCGTAAACTGTTTTTT. It translates to CASSQSAGRKLFF.

There are many counts of this clonotype. The rearrangement links TRBV6-7 to TRBJ1-2; 9 bases fit TRBD1. TRBV6-7 is treated as an ORF (open reading frame) with a function not yet certain. V was clipped by 6 bases and J by 2 bases; unmatched bases: 16. CDR3 length: 18 residues. The CDR3 sequence is CASRLGQGLSRGNYGYTF. Here the CDR3 DNA reads TGTGCCAGCAGGCTAGGACAGGGGCTAAGCCGAGGGAACTATGGCTACACCTTC.

This clonotype was observed many times. The chain carries TRBV6-5 and TRBJ2-7, with TRBD1 matching 10 bases. The CDR3 runs to 14 residues. V lost 6 bases, J lost 4 bases, and 6 bases stayed unmatched. Germline-derived CDR1 and CDR2 are MNHEY and SVGAGI. The CDR3 region is CASRRQGASYEQYF. For the CDR3, the DNA is TGTGCCAGCAGGCGACAGGGGGCGTCGTACGAGCAGTACTTC.

Many counts were recorded for this clonotype. One end of the junction does not line up with germline, which may come from a read error. The rearrangement joins TRBV5-1 to TRBJ2-3; 7 bases line up with TRBD2. From germline, CDR1 is SGHRS and CDR2 YFSETQ. The CDR3 is 15 residues long. The CDR3, as DNA: TGCGTCAGCAGCTTGGGACGCGGGAGAGTGGATACGCAGTATTTT. Its protein product is CVSSLGRGRVDTQYF.

The CDR3 bases are TGTGCCAGCAGTTCCCCCTCTGGGGGCCCAGAAAAACTGTTTTTT. Translating gives CASSSPSGGPEKLFF. The rearrangement links TRBV28 to TRBJ1-4; tentative D call: TRBD1 (6 bases). Germline loops: CDR1 MDHEN, CDR2 SYDVKM. Deletions cut 4 bases from V and 8 bases from J, with 17 bases between. This CDR3 is built from 15 residues.

This clonotype has ten or more counts. V is TRBV7-9 and J is TRBJ2-1, with D perhaps matching TRBD1 (6 bases). Trimming removed 2 bases from V and 1 base from J, with 6 bases in between. The CDR3 length is 14 residues. Germline loops: CDR1 SEHNR, CDR2 FQNEAQ (reference sequence). The CDR3 loop is CASSLQGSYNEQFF. The CDR3, as DNA: TGTGCCAGCAGCTTACAGGGGTCCTACAATGAGCAGTTCTTC.

This clonotype was counted at least ten times. The CDR3 loop is CAWSVPQGALRNQPQHF. Here the CDR3 DNA reads TGTGCCTGGAGTGTACCGCAGGGGGCGTTACGCAATCAGCCCCAGCATTTT. This chain links TRBV30 with TRBJ1-5; 8 nucleotides agree with TRBD1. V shed 0 bases and J 2 bases; nucleotides not matched to a gene: 9. Germline V gives CDR1 GTSNPN, CDR2 SVGIG (reference sequence). The CDR3 length is 17 residues.

This clonotype has just a few counts. Its ends do not fully match the called genes, so a read error is possible. The chain links TRBV11-2 to TRBJ1-2; TRBD1 matches at 8 bases. Germline assignment: CDR1 SGHAT and CDR2 FQNNGV. The CDR3 has 13 amino acids. Here the CDR3 reads CTSSRQGNYGYTF. For the CDR3, the DNA is TGTACCAGCAGCCGACAGGGGAACTATGGCTACACCTTC.

Comment on this clonotype: A much larger clone lies a single base off, so this may be a read error. The rearrangement links TRBV18 to TRBJ2-3; 8 bases align to TRBD1. J gave up 9 bases and V 3 bases, and 8 bases lay outside the gene matches. The CDR3 spans 14 residues. From germline, CDR1 is KGHSH and CDR2 LQKENI. The CDR3 region has the DNA TGTGCCAGCTCACCCGCGACAGGGGAGGACACGCAGTATTTT. Amino acid sequence: CASSPATGEDTQYF.

This clonotype was recorded many times. The chain joins TRBV9 to TRBJ2-1; D gene uncertain. The length of the CDR3 is 13 residues. Trimming took 0 bases from V and 9 from J, leaving 10 bases between them. CDR1 and CDR2 from the germline V gene are SGDLS and YYNGEE. CDR3 DNA sequence: TGTGCCAGCAGCGTAGTACCGTTAAGTGAGCAGTTCTTC. This codes for CASSVVPLSEQFF.